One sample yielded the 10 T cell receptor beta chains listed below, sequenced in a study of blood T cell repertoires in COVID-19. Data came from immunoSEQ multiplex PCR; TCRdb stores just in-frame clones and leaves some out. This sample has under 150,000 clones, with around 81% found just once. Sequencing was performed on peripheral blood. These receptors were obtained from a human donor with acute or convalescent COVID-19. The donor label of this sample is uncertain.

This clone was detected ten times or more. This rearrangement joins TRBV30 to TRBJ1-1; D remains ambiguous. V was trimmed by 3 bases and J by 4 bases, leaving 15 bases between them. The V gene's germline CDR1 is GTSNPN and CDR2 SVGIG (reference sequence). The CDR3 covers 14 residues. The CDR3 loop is CAWSPYGQVTEAFF. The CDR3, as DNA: TGTGCCTGGAGCCCCTATGGTCAAGTCACTGAAGCTTTCTTT.

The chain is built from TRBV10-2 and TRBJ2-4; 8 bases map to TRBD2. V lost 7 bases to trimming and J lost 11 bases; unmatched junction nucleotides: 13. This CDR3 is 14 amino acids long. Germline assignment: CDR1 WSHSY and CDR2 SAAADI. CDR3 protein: CASTPRGGPDLQYF. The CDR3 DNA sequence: TGCGCCAGCACCCCCCGGGGGGGCCCCGATCTTCAGTACTTC.

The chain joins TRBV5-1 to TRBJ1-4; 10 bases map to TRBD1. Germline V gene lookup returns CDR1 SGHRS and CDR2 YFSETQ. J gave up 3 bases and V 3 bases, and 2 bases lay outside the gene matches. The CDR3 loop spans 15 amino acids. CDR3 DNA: TGCGCCAGCAGCTGGGGGACAGGGGCTAATGAAAAACTGTTTTTT. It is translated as CASSWGTGANEKLFF.

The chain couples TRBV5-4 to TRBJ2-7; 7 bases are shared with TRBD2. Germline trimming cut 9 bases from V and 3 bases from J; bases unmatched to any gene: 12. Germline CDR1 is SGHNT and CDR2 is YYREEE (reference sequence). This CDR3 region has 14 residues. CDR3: CAISSGLLSYEQYF. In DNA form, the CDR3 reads TGTGCCATCTCTAGCGGACTTTTGAGCTACGAGCAGTACTTC.

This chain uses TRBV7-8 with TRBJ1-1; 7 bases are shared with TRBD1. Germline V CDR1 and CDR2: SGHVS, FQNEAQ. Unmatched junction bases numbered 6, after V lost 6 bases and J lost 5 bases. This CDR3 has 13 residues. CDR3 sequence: CASSSSGGTEAFF. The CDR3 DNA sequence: TGTGCCAGCAGTTCCTCAGGGGGGACTGAAGCTTTCTTT.

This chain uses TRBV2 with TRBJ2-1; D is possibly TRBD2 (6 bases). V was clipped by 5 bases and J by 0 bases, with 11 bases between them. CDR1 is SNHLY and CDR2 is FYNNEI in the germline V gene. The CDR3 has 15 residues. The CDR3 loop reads CASSRDWGSYNEQFF. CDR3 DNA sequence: TGTGCCAGCAGTAGGGACTGGGGCTCCTACAATGAGCAGTTCTTC.

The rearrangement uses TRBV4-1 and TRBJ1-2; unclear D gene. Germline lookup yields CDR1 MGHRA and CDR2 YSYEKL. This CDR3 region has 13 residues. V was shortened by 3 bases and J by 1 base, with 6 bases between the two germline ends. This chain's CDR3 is CASSQGDNYGYTF. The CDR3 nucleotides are TGCGCCAGCAGCCAGGGAGATAACTATGGCTACACCTTC.

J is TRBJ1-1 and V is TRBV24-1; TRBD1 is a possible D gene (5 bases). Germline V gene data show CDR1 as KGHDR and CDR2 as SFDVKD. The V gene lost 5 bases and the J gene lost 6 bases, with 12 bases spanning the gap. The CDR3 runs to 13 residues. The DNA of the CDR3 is TGTGCCACCAGTGGGAGGGGACTTCCTGAAGCTTTCTTT. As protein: CATSGRGLPEAFF.

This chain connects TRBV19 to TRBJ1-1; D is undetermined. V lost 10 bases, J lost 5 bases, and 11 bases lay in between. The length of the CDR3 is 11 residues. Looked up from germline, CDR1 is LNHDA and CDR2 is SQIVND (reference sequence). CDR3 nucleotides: TGTGCCACCCACACGGGGACTGAAGCTTTCTTT. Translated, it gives CATHTGTEAFF.

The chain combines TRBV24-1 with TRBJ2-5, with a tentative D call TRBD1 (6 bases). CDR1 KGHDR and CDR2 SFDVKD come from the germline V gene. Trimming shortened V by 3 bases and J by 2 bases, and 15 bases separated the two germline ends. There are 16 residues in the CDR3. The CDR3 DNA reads TGTGCCACCAGTGATCACCTGGACAGCCAACAAGAGACCCAGTACTTC. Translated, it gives CATSDHLDSQQETQYF.